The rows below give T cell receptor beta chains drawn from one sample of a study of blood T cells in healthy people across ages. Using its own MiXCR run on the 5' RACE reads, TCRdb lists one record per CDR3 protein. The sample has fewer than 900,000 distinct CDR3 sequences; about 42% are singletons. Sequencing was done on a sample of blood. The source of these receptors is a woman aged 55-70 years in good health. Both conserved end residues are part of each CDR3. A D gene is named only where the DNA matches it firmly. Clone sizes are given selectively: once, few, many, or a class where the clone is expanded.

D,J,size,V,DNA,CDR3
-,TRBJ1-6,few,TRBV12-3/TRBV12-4,TGTGCCAGCAGTCCCCAGGGCCCTTCCTTAAATTCACCCCTCCACTTT,CASSPQGPSLNSPLHF
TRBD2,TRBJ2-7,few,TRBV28,TGTGCCAGCACCGAATTCCGGACTAGCGAGAATGAGCAGTACTTC,CASTEFRTSENEQYF
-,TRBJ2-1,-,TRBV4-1,TGCGCCAGCAGCCAAAAGGGACTTAGCGGCAATGAGCAGTTCTTC,CASSQKGLSGNEQFF
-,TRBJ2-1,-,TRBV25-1,TGTGCCAGCACAGGCCTTCTAACCTACAATGAGCAGTTCTTC,CASTGLLTYNEQFF
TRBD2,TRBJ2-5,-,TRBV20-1,TGCAGTGCTAGGGGCCCCAGCGGGAGGACCGGTGAGCAGTACTTC,CSARGPSGRTGEQYF
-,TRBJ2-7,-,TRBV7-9,TGTGCCAGCAGCTTTCACACCTACTACGAGCAGTACTTC,CASSFHTYYEQYF
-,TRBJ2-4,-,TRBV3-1,TGTGCCAGCAGCCAAGAAGACAGGATAGCCAAAAACATTCAGTACTTC,CASSQEDRIAKNIQYF
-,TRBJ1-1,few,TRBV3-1,TGTGCCAGCAGCCCCGGGACGGGGGTGAACACTGAAGCTTTCTTT,CASSPGTGVNTEAFF
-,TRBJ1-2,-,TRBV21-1,TGTGCCAGGCGGACGACCGGGACAGAATCTAACTATGGCTACACCTTC,CARRTTGTESNYGYTF
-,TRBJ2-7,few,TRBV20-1,TGCAGTGCTGTCCCAAGCGGCAACTACGAGCAGTACTTC,CSAVPSGNYEQYF
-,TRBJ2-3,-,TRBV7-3,TGTGCCAGCAGCTTAATAGTGGGGGGGCGTGATACGCAGTATTTT,CASSLIVGGRDTQYF
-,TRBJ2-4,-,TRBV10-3,TGTGCCATCAGTGAATCACTTTCTCTAGGCAAGCAGTACTTC,CAISESLSLGKQYF
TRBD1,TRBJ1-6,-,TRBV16,TGTGCCAGCAGCCAATCGGGGGACAGACAAAATTCACCCCTCCACTTT,CASSQSGDRQNSPLHF
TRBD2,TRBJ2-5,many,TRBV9,TGTGCCAGCAGCGGACTAGCGGGACCCCAAGAGACCCAGTACTTC,CASSGLAGPQETQYF